The sequence of this TCR beta chain was determined in a study of blood T cell repertoires in COVID-19. Study details: PBMCs, B-cell-depleted T cells, or T cells were the source of the cDNA or gDNA that made up the material.

Trimming took 1 base from V and 6 from J; bases not matched to a gene: 6. The CDR3 spans 14 residues. Germline V gene lookup returns CDR1 LGHNA and CDR2 YNFKEQ. A Seattle source enrolled patients during active infection and followed them longitudinally. Under the authors' procedure: Reference gene primer amplification gave estimated nucleated cell counts. This table comes from immunoSEQ multiplex PCR, and its TCRdb copy is limited to in-frame clones, with some not included. The V and J calls and clone size come from that table; D and trimming were worked out from the DNA. The repertoire holds fewer than 450,000 clones, with about nine tenths as singletons.

The sequence was collected from a woman aged 70-85 years with COVID-19, enrolled during active disease. The V call is TRBV4-2, the J call TRBJ2-7; 7 positions match TRBD1. Source material: peripheral blood. The CDR3 protein is CASSQGGTVGEQYF. As DNA, the CDR3 is TGTGCCAGCAGCCAAGGAGGGACAGTCGGCGAGCAGTACTTC.